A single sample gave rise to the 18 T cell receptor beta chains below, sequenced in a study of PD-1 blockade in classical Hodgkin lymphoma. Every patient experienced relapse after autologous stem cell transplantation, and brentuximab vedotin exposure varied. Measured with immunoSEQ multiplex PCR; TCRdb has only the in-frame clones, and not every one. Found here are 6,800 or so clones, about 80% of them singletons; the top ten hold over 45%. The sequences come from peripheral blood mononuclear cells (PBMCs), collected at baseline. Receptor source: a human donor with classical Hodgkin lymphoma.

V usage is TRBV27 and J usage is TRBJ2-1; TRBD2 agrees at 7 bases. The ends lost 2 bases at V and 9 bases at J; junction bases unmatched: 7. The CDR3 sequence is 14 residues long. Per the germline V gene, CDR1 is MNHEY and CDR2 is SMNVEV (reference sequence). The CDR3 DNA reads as TGTGCCAGCAGTTTAGAAAGGACTAGGGGTGAGCAGTTCTTC. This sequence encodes CASSLERTRGEQFF.

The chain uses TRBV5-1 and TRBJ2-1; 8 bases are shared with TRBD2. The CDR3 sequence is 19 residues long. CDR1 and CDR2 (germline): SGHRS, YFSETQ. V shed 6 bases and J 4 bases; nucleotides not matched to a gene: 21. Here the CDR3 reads CASIAGIALPPVGYNEQFF. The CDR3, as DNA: TGCGCCAGCATAGCGGGGATAGCACTTCCCCCAGTGGGGTACAATGAGCAGTTCTTC.

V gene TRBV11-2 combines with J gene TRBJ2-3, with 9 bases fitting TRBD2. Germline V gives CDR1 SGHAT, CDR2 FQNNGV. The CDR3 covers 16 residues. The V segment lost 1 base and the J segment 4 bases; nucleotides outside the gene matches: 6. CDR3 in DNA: TGTGCCAGCAGCTTAGGCCCCAGCGGGAGGCCAGATACGCAGTATTTT. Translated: CASSLGPSGRPDTQYF.

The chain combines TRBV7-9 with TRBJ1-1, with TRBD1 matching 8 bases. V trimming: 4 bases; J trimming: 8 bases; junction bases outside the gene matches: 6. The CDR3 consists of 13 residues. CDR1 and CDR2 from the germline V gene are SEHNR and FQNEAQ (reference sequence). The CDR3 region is CASSWETGAEAFF. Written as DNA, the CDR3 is TGTGCCAGCAGCTGGGAGACAGGGGCCGAAGCTTTCTTT.

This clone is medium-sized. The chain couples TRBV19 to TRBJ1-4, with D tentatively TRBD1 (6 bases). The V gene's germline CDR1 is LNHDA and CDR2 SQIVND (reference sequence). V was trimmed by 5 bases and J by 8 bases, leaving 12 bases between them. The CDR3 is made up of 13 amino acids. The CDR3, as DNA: TGTGCCAGTAGTGGAACAGGGAACGAAAAACTGTTTTTT. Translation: CASSGTGNEKLFF.

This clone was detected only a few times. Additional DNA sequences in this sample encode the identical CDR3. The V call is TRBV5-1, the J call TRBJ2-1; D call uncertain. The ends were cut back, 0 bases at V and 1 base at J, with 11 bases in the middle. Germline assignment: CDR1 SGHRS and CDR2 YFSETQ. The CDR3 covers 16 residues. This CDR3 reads CASSLDPVGSYNEQFF. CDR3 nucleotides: TGCGCCAGCAGCTTGGATCCGGTAGGTTCCTACAATGAGCAGTTCTTC.

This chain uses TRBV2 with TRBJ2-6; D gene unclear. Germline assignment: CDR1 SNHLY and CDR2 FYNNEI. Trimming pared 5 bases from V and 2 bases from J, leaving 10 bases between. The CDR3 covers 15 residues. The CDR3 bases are TGTGCCAGCAGTTTCTTCCTACCTGGGGCCAACGTCCTGACTTTC. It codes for CASSFFLPGANVLTF. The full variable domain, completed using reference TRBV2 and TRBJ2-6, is EPEVTQTPSHQVTQMGQEVILRCVPISNHLYFYWYRQILGQKVEFLVSFYNNEISEKSEIFDDQFSVERPDGSNFTLKIRSTKLEDSAMYFCASSFFLPGANVLTFGAGSRLTVL.

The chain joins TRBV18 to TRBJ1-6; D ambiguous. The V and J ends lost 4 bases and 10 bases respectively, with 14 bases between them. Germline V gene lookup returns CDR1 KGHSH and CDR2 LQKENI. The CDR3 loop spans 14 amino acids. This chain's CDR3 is CASSRNTGDSPLHF. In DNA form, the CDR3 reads TGTGCCAGCTCACGAAATACCGGAGACTCACCCCTCCACTTT.

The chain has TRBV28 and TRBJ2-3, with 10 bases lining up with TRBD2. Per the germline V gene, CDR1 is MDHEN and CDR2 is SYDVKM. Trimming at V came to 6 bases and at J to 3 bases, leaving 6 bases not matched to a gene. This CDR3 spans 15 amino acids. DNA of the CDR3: TGTGCCAGCAGCCGAACTAGCGGGACAACAGATACGCAGTATTTT. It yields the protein CASSRTSGTTDTQYF.

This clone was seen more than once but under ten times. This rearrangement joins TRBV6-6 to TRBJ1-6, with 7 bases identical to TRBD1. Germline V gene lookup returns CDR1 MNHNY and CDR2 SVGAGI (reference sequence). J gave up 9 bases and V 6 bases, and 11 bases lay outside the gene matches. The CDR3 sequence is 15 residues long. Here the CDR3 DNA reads TGTGCCAGCAGCCGCGAACGTGACAGGGCTTCACCCCTCCACTTT. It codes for CASSRERDRASPLHF.

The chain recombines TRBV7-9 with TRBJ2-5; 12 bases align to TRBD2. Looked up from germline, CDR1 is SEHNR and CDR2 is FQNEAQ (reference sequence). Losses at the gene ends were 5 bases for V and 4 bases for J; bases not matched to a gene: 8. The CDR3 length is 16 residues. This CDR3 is CASSTGTSGFGETQYF. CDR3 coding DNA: TGTGCCAGCAGCACCGGGACTAGCGGGTTCGGAGAGACCCAGTACTTC.

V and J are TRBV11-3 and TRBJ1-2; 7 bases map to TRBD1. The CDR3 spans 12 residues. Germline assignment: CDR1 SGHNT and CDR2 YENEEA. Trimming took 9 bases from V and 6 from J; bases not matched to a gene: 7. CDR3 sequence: CASRTGEDGYTF. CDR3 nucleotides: TGTGCCAGTCGTACAGGGGAAGATGGCTACACCTTC.

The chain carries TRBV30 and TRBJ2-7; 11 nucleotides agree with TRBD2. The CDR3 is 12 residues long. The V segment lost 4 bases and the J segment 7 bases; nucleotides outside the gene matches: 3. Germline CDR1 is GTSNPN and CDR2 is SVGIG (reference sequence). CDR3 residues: CAWKASGREQYF. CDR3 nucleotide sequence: TGTGCCTGGAAGGCTAGCGGGAGGGAGCAGTACTTC.

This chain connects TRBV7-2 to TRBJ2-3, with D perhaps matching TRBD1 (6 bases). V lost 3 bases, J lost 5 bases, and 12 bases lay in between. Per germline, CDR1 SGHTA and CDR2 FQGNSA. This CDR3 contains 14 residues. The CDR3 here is CASSFSGAGDTQYF. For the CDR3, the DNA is TGTGCCAGCAGCTTCTCAGGGGCAGGAGATACGCAGTATTTT.

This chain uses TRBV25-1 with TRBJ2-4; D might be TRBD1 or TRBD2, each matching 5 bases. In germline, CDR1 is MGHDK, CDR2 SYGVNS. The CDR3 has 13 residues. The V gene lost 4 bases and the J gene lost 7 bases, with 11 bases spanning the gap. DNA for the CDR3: TGTGCCAGCAGTGCCGCAGGGACGAACATTCAGTACTTC. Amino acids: CASSAAGTNIQYF.

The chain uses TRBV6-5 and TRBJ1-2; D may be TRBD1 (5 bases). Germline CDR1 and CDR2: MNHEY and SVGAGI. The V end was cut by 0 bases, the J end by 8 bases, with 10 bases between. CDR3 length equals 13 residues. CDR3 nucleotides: TGTGCCAGCAGTTACTCGACGGGGCAGGGCTACACCTTC. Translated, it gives CASSYSTGQGYTF.

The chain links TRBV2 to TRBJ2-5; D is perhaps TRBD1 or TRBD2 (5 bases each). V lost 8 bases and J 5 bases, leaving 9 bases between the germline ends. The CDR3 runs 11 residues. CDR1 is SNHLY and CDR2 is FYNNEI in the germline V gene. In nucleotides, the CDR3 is TGTGCCAGCGGGACCGAGGAGACCCAGTACTTC. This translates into CASGTEETQYF.

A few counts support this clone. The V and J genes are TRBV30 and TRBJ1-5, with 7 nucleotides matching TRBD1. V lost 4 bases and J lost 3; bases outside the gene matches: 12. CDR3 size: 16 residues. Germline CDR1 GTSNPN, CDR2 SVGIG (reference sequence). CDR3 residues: CAWTRRGQGDNQPQHF. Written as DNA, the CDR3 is TGTGCCTGGACAAGAAGGGGGCAAGGGGACAATCAGCCCCAGCATTTT.